This T cell receptor (beta chain) was obtained from a study of blood T cells in healthy people across ages. A second 7 to 11 cycle PCR used barcoded and J-beta primers. One entry per CDR3 protein results from TCRdb running MiXCR on the 5' RACE reads. The sample lists 1.5 million to 2 million distinct CDR3 sequences; about 30% were seen once. The junction had 12 bases not matched to a gene; V was cut back by 0 bases and J by 2 bases. CDR1 and CDR2 from the germline V gene are DFQATT and SNEGSKA (reference sequence). This CDR3 is 17 amino acids long. Sequenced: blood. The rearrangement links TRBV20-1 to TRBJ2-7, with TRBD2 matching 8 bases. This receptor was identified in a woman aged 30 to 39 in good health. The CDR3 nucleotides read TGCAGTGCTAGAGACCCTGTGACTAGCGAGACAGCCTACGAGCAGTACTTC. The encoded protein is CSARDPVTSETAYEQYF.